This T cell receptor (beta chain) was identified in a study of blood T cells in healthy people across ages. The use of a sample-barcoded 5' primer and a J-beta primer mix characterized a second PCR of roughly 6 to 11 cycles. From the 5' RACE reads, TCRdb called clonotypes with MiXCR, one entry per CDR3 protein. There are roughly 720,000 distinct CDR3 sequences in the sample; 53% occur only once, and approximately 41% lies in the top ten. The amount of total RNA extracted per sample was at least 5 micrograms. In germline, CDR1 is MRHNA, CDR2 SNTAGT. This CDR3 region has 13 residues. The V gene end was trimmed by 9 bases and the J gene end by 2 bases; junction bases not matched to a gene: 3.

This sequence was found in a man older than 75 in good health. Sequencing input: blood. V usage is TRBV6-4 and J usage is TRBJ1-2; 10 nucleotides agree with TRBD1. The CDR3 loop reads CARPGQGNYGYTF. For the CDR3, the DNA is TGTGCCAGGCCGGGACAGGGGAACTATGGCTACACCTTC.